This TCR beta chain appears in the sequencing data of a study of control samples from healthy donors and cancer patients. Germline values: CDR1 SGHVS, CDR2 FQNEAQ. The junction had 7 bases not matched to a gene; V was cut back by 5 bases and J by 12 bases. CDR3 length equals 12 residues. The method was immunoSEQ multiplex PCR; TCRdb's version includes in-frame clones alone and lacks a portion of them. The repertoire consists of about 120,000 clones, with more than 80% occurring once and the leading ten covering 1.1%. The sequenced material came from PBMCs. This receptor was taken from a woman between 45 and 60 years old with colorectal cancer. The chain links TRBV7-8 to TRBJ2-1; TRBD1 matches at 7 bases. The CDR3 sequence is CASSLPGDRQFF. The CDR3 coding sequence is TGTGCCAGCAGCCTACCTGGGGACAGGCAGTTCTTC.